The clone carrying this TCR beta chain appeared a few times. This sample stems from a study of blood T cells in healthy people across ages. Then a second PCR, running about 6 to 11 cycles, was carried out with a sample-barcoded 5' primer and a J-beta primer mix. TCRdb fed the 5' RACE reads into MiXCR, producing one record per CDR3 protein. The table shows 1,300,000 or so distinct CDR3 sequences, with roughly 60% occurring only once. The CDR3 contains 16 residues. Germline values: CDR1 SGDLS, CDR2 YYNGEE. V was pared by 0 bases and J by 2 bases, with 13 bases between. This chain uses TRBV9 with TRBJ2-3; D not resolved. This receptor was taken from a man aged 18-30 years in good health. Sequencing was carried out using blood. CDR3 sequence (DNA): TGTGCCAGCAGCGTAGAGGCCCGAATCTTCACAGATACGCAGTATTTT. Translated, it gives CASSVEARIFTDTQYF.